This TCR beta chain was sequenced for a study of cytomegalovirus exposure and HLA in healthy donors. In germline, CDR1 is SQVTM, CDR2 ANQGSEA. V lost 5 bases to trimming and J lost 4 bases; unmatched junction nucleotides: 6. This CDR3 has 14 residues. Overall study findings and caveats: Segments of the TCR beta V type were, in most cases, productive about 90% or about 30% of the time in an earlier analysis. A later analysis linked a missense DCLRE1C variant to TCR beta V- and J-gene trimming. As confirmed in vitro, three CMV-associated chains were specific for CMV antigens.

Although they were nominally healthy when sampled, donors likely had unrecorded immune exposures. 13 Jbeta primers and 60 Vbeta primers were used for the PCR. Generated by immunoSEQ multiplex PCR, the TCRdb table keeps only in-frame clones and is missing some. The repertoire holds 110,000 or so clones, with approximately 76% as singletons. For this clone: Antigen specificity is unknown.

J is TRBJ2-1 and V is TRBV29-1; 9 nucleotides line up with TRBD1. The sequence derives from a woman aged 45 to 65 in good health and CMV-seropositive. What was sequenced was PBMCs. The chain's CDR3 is CSVSGTGLYNEQFF. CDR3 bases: TGCAGCGTTTCCGGGACAGGGCTTTACAATGAGCAGTTCTTC.